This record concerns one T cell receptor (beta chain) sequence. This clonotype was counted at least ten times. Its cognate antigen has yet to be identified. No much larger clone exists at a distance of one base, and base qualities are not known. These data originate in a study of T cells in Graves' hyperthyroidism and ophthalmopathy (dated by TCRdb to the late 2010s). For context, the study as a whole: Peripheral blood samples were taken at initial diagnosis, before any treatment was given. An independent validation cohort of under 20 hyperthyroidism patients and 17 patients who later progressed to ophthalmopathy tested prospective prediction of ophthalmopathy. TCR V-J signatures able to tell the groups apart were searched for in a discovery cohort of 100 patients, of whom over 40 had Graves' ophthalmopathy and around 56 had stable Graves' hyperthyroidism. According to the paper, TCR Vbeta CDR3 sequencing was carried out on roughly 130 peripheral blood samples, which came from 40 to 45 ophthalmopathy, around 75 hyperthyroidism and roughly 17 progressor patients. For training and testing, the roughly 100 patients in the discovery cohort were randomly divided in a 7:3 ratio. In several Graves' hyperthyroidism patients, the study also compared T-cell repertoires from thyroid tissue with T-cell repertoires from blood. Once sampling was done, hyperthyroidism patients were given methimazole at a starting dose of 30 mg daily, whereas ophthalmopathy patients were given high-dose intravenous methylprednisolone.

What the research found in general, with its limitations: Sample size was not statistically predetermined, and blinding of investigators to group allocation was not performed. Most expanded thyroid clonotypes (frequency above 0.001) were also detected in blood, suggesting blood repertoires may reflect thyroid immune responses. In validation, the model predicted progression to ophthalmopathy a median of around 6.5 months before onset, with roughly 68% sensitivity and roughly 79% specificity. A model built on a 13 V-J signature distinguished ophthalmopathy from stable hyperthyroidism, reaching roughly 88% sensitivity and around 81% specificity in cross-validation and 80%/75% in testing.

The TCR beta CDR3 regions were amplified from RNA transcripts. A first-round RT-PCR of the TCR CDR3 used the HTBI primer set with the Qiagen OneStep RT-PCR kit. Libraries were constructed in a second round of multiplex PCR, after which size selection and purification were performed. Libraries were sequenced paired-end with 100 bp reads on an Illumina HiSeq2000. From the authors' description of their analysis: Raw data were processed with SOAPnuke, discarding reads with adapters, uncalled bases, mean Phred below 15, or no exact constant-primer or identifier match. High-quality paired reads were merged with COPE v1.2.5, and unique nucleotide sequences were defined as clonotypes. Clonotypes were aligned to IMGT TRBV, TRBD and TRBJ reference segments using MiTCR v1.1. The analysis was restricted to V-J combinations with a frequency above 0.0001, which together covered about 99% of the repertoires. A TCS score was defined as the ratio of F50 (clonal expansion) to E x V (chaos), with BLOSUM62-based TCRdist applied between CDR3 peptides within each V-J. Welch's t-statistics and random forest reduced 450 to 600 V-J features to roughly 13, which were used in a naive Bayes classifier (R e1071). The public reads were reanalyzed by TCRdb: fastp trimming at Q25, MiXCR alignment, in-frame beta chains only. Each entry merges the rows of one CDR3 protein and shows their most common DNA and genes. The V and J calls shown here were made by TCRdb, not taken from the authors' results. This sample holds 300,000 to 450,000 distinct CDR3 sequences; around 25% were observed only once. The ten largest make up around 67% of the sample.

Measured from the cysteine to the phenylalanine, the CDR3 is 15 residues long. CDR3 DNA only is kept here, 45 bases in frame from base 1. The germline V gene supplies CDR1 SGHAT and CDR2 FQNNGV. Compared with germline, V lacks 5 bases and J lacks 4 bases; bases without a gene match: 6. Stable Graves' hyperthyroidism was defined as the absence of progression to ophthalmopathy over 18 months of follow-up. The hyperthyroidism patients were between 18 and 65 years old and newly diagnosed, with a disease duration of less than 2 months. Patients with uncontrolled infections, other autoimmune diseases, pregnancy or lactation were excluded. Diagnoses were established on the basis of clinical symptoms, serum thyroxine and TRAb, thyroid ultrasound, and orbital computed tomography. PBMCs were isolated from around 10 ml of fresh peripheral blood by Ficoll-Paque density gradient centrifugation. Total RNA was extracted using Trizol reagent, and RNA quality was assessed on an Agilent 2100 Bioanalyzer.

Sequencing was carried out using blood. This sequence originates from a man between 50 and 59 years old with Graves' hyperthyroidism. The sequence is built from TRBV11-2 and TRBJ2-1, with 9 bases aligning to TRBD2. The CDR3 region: CASSRGTSSYNEQFF. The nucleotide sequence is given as TGTGCCAGCAGCAGAGGGACTAGCTCTTACAATGAGCAGTTCTTC.